These 16 T cell receptor beta chains came from one sample sequenced in a study of blood T cell repertoires in COVID-19. Method: immunoSEQ multiplex PCR; TCRdb's copy keeps in-frame clones and lacks some. This sample carries 350,000 to 450,000 clones, around 87% of them seen once, and the ten largest clones take approximately 1.8%. Sequencing used PBMCs or T cells enriched from blood (not recorded which). The source of these receptors is a man aged 35 to 55 in a cohort exposed to, infected with or recovered from COVID-19 (not recorded which).

This chain links TRBV4-1 with TRBJ2-7, with 9 bases identical to TRBD1. CDR1 is MGHRA, CDR2 YSYEKL, per germline. V dropped 6 bases and J dropped 3; count of bases not matched to a gene: 6. The CDR3 length is 14 residues. This CDR3 is CASSLDRGNYEQYF. The CDR3 DNA reads TGCGCCAGCAGTCTAGACAGGGGGAACTACGAGCAGTACTTC.

V is TRBV9 and J is TRBJ2-7; TRBD1 is a possible D gene (6 bases). Germline CDR1 reads SGDLS; CDR2 reads YYNGEE. The V and J ends lost 0 bases and 2 bases respectively, with 12 bases between them. This CDR3 spans 15 amino acids. The CDR3 DNA reads TGTGCCAGCAGCGTAGGTCCAGGGGCGGCCTACGAGCAGTACTTC. It codes for CASSVGPGAAYEQYF.

This clone has just one count. The chain has TRBV5-4 and TRBJ2-1; TRBD2 matches 9 bases. The germline V gene encodes CDR1 SGHNT and CDR2 YYREEE (reference sequence). The CDR3 is made up of 14 amino acids. The junction had 8 bases not matched to a gene; V was cut back by 5 bases and J by 8 bases. CDR3 amino acids: CASRPELAGDEQFF. As DNA, the CDR3 is TGTGCCAGCAGGCCCGAACTAGCGGGCGATGAGCAGTTCTTC.

The chain uses TRBV7-9 and TRBJ2-2; D perhaps matches TRBD2 (6 bases). The CDR3 contains 17 residues. Trimming removed 4 bases at V and 4 bases at J, with 19 bases between. The V gene's germline CDR1 is SEHNR and CDR2 FQNEAQ (reference sequence). Here the CDR3 reads CASSSQRGGSATGELFF. CDR3 in DNA: TGTGCCAGCAGCTCCCAAAGAGGAGGGTCGGCCACCGGGGAGCTGTTTTTT.

The chain recombines TRBV19 with TRBJ2-1, with D possibly being TRBD2 (7 bases). Looked up from germline, CDR1 is LNHDA and CDR2 is SQIVND (reference sequence). The V gene lost 5 bases and the J gene lost 6 bases, with 17 bases spanning the gap. This CDR3 is 15 amino acids long. Here the CDR3 reads CASSPQGRVSNEQFF. The CDR3 region has the DNA TGTGCCAGTAGTCCCCAGGGGAGGGTTAGCAATGAGCAGTTCTTC.

This rearrangement joins TRBV7-9 to TRBJ1-3; TRBD1 aligns across 8 bases. The CDR3 is 16 amino acids. In germline, CDR1 is SEHNR, CDR2 FQNEAQ (reference sequence). After removal of 4 bases from V and 5 bases from J, the junction contained 10 bases not matched to a gene. The CDR3 DNA follows: TGTGCCAGCAGCTCTAGCCCACAGGGGGTTCGAAACACCATATATTTT. It yields the protein CASSSSPQGVRNTIYF.

The gene calls are TRBV28 and TRBJ1-4, with D possibly matching TRBD1 (5 bases). CDR1 MDHEN and CDR2 SYDVKM come from the germline V gene. Trimming pared 4 bases from V and 5 bases from J, leaving 17 bases between. The CDR3 consists of 16 residues. Here the CDR3 reads CASSSFTRVRNEKLFF. The CDR3 nucleotides are TGTGCCAGCAGTTCCTTCACCAGGGTCAGGAATGAAAAACTGTTTTTT.

Only one count was recorded for this clone. The chain combines TRBV6-5 with TRBJ1-5, with a weak D call TRBD1 (6 bases). The CDR3 is 15 amino acids. Trimming pared 8 bases from V and 6 bases from J, leaving 20 bases between. The germline CDR1 and CDR2 sequences are MNHEY and SVGAGI. The CDR3 spells CASSVVGAKGQPQHF. In DNA form, the CDR3 reads TGTGCCAGCTCGGTCGTGGGGGCTAAGGGTCAGCCCCAGCATTTT.

In nucleotides, the CDR3 is TGTGCCAGCAGTTGGGGACAGGAAATAGCGGGCGCTTTCCACAATGAGCAGTTCTTC. Protein: CASSWGQEIAGAFHNEQFF. The J gene is TRBJ2-1, the V gene TRBV27; tentatively, D is TRBD1 (8 bases). V lost 4 bases and J lost 5, with 27 bases in between. CDR1 is MNHEY, CDR2 SMNVEV, per germline (reference sequence). The CDR3 contains 19 residues.

This rearrangement joins TRBV5-1 to TRBJ2-7; 14 bases align to TRBD2. Germline assignment: CDR1 SGHRS and CDR2 YFSETQ. The CDR3 extends over 17 amino acids. After removal of 3 bases from V and 3 bases from J, the junction contained 8 bases not matched to a gene. This CDR3 reads CASSSLAGLAGGYEQYF. In DNA, the CDR3 is TGCGCCAGCAGCTCCCTCGCTGGACTAGCGGGAGGCTACGAGCAGTACTTC. Full variable domain (missing parts from reference TRBV5-1 and TRBJ2-7): KAGVTQTPRYLIKTRGQQVTLSCSPISGHRSVSWYQQTPGQGLQFLFEYFSETQRNKGNFPGRFSGRQFSNSRSEMNVSTLELGDSALYLCASSSLAGLAGGYEQYFGPGTRLTVT.

The CDR3 spells CASSAKDLGLAEETQYF. CDR3 bases: TGTGCCAGCAGCGCCAAAGATCTCGGACTAGCGGAAGAGACCCAGTACTTC. The chain combines TRBV9 with TRBJ2-5; TRBD2 matches at 10 bases. The CDR3 is made up of 17 amino acids. Germline V lookup: CDR1 SGDLS, CDR2 YYNGEE. The junction had 11 bases not matched to a gene; V was cut back by 3 bases and J by 3 bases.

The chain uses TRBV5-1 and TRBJ2-3; weak D call: TRBD2 (5 bases). V gave up 3 bases and J gave up 0 bases, with 11 bases separating them. Germline assignment: CDR1 SGHRS and CDR2 YFSETQ. The CDR3 has 15 residues. The CDR3 DNA is TGCGCCAGCAGCTGGGCGGGCGGGAGCACAGATACGCAGTATTTT. This codes for CASSWAGGSTDTQYF.

The sample holds one count of this clone. This chain connects TRBV15 to TRBJ1-5, with 7 bases identical to TRBD1. The CDR3 has 14 residues. The junction had 4 bases not matched to a gene; V was cut back by 3 bases and J by 5 bases. CDR1 LNHNV and CDR2 YYDKDF come from the germline V gene (reference sequence). CDR3 in DNA: TGTGCCACCAGCAGGGACAGGCCTCATCAGCCCCAGCATTTT. Translating gives CATSRDRPHQPQHF.

The chain combines TRBV28 with TRBJ2-3; D is possibly TRBD1 (7 bases). The germline V gene encodes CDR1 MDHEN and CDR2 SYDVKM. V lost 7 bases and J lost 0, with 11 bases in between. The CDR3 extends over 14 amino acids. In DNA, the CDR3 is TGTGCCAGCACCCCAGGGGGGAGCACAGATACGCAGTATTTT. This translates into CASTPGGSTDTQYF.

This chain connects TRBV6-5 to TRBJ1-2, with 8 bases that match TRBD1. This CDR3 has 13 amino acids. The V gene's germline CDR1 is MNHEY and CDR2 SVGAGI. Trimming took 2 bases from V and 7 from J; bases not matched to a gene: 3. The CDR3 spells CASSYGTGGGYTF. CDR3 DNA sequence: TGTGCCAGCAGTTACGGAACAGGGGGTGGCTACACCTTC.

The chain uses TRBV19 and TRBJ1-2; D is uncertain. Trimming pared 5 bases from V and 4 bases from J, leaving 8 bases between. CDR1 is LNHDA and CDR2 is SQIVND in the germline V gene (reference sequence). There are 12 residues in the CDR3. Here the CDR3 DNA reads TGTGCCAGTAGTCAGCGAAGCTATGGCTACACCTTC. Encoded protein: CASSQRSYGYTF.